These 11 T cell receptor beta chains originate from one sample sequenced in a study of cytomegalovirus exposure and HLA in healthy donors. The PCR made use of 60 Vbeta and 13 Jbeta primers. Only in-frame clones appear in the TCRdb table, and some are missing; sequencing was by immunoSEQ multiplex PCR. Here the sample spans under 200,000 clones, roughly 78% being singletons. Sequencing was performed on PBMCs. Receptor source: a woman in her twenties or thirties in good health and CMV-seropositive.

V and J are TRBV7-9 and TRBJ2-6; 7 nucleotides align to TRBD1. Germline CDR1 reads SEHNR; CDR2 reads FQNEAQ (reference sequence). V shed 7 bases, J shed 0 bases, and the junction held 6 bases outside the gene matches. The CDR3 is 16 residues long. The DNA for the CDR3 is TGTGCCAGCAAGGGACAGACCTACTCTGGGGCCAACGTCCTGACTTTC. Its protein is CASKGQTYSGANVLTF.

V is TRBV9 and J is TRBJ2-3; 7 bases align to TRBD2. Trimming at V came to 0 bases and at J to 6 bases, leaving 10 bases not matched to a gene. The CDR3 is 16 amino acids. CDR1 and CDR2 (germline): SGDLS, YYNGEE. Here the CDR3 reads CASSVAGVGSGDTQYF. CDR3 nucleotides: TGTGCCAGCAGCGTAGCCGGGGTCGGTAGCGGGGATACGCAGTATTTT.

The chain joins TRBV5-1 to TRBJ2-3; TRBD2 matches at 8 bases. V lost 0 bases and J lost 1; bases outside the gene matches: 4. Germline V gene sequence: CDR1 SGHRS, CDR2 YFSETQ. This CDR3 region has 16 residues. The CDR3 bases are TGCGCCAGCAGCTTGGCCGAAGCGGGGGGCACAGATACGCAGTATTTT. Amino acids: CASSLAEAGGTDTQYF.

A single count supports this clone. J is TRBJ2-1 and V is TRBV9; D unresolved. The CDR3 loop spans 16 amino acids. Germline V gene data show CDR1 as SGDLS and CDR2 as YYNGEE. The V end lost 3 bases, the J end lost 5 bases, and 18 bases lay between the germline ends. CDR3 region: CASSASPHKNNNEQFF. The CDR3, as DNA: TGTGCCAGCAGCGCCTCCCCCCACAAGAATAACAATGAGCAGTTCTTC.

The chain is built from TRBV5-1 and TRBJ1-1, with D unclear. The germline V and J ends were trimmed by 0 bases and 5 bases, with 8 bases remaining between them. The germline V gene encodes CDR1 SGHRS and CDR2 YFSETQ. The CDR3 has 13 residues. The CDR3 DNA follows: TGCGCCAGCAGCTTGGAGGGAGGGACTGAAGCTTTCTTT. Protein sequence: CASSLEGGTEAFF.

This clone occurred a few times. The rearrangement joins TRBV28 to TRBJ1-1, with TRBD1 matching 7 bases. Germline trimming cut 6 bases from V and 1 base from J; bases unmatched to any gene: 8. Germline V gene lookup returns CDR1 MDHEN and CDR2 SYDVKM. The CDR3 contains 15 residues. CDR3 sequence: CASSHATGRNTEAFF. The CDR3 DNA is TGTGCCAGCAGCCATGCGACAGGGCGGAACACTGAAGCTTTCTTT.

V gene TRBV5-1 combines with J gene TRBJ1-5; weak D call: TRBD1 (6 bases). Germline V CDR1 and CDR2: SGHRS, YFSETQ. V lost 2 bases and J 7 bases, leaving 13 bases between the germline ends. CDR3 size: 14 residues. Here the CDR3 DNA reads TGCGCCAGCAGCTTCGGGGGGCCACGGCAGCCCCAGCATTTT. This translates into CASSFGGPRQPQHF. Based on the CDR3 plus reference TRBV5-1 and TRBJ1-5, the full variable domain is KAGVTQTPRYLIKTRGQQVTLSCSPISGHRSVSWYQQTPGQGLQFLFEYFSETQRNKGNFPGRFSGRQFSNSRSEMNVSTLELGDSALYLCASSFGGPRQPQHFGDGTRLSIL.

The gene calls are TRBV4-1 and TRBJ2-3; 7 nucleotides match TRBD2. This CDR3 has 14 residues. CDR1 is MGHRA, CDR2 YSYEKL, per germline. After removal of 8 bases from V and 0 bases from J, the junction contained 5 bases not matched to a gene. The CDR3 sequence: CASRDYRSTDTQYF. The DNA for the CDR3 is TGCGCCAGCCGGGACTACCGAAGCACAGATACGCAGTATTTT.

V and J are TRBV4-3 and TRBJ2-3; TRBD1 aligns across 9 bases. V was clipped by 3 bases and J by 7 bases; unmatched bases: 5. Germline V lookup: CDR1 LGHNA, CDR2 YSLEER. This CDR3 has 14 residues. The DNA of the CDR3 is TGCGCCAGCAGCCAGGGACAGGGTGAAAATACGCAGTATTTT. It specifies CASSQGQGENTQYF.

The chain recombines TRBV4-2 with TRBJ2-5; 8 bases match TRBD1. This CDR3 is built from 17 residues. CDR1 is LGHNA and CDR2 is YNFKEQ in the germline V gene. V shed 1 base, J shed 4 bases, and the junction held 11 bases outside the gene matches. The CDR3 nucleotides are TGTGCCAGCAGCCAAGTAAGGTTTGGGACAGGCCCAGAGACCCAGTACTTC. This encodes CASSQVRFGTGPETQYF.

This clone has just one count. V gene TRBV18 combines with J gene TRBJ2-7; 7 bases map to TRBD1. This CDR3 is built from 17 residues. J gave up 3 bases and V 2 bases, and 13 bases lay outside the gene matches. Germline V gives CDR1 KGHSH, CDR2 LQKENI. CDR3 in amino acids: CASSPGDSRSWGYEQYF. The CDR3 nucleotides read TGTGCCAGCTCACCAGGGGACAGCCGATCGTGGGGCTACGAGCAGTACTTC.